One sample yielded the 28 T cell receptor beta chains listed below, sequenced in a study of CD8 T cells in ankylosing spondylitis. Study conclusions and caveats: Among TCR beta sequences, a motif of eight or nine highly homologous variants appeared characteristic of ankylosing spondylitis blood.

Via MiXCR, TCRdb re-called the 5' RACE reads, giving one row per CDR3 protein. This table has roughly 450,000 distinct CDR3 sequences, 25% to 30% appearing once. These receptors are not linked to any known antigen. Sequencing was done on a sample of blood, either unsorted or a sorted T cell fraction (not recorded which). The receptors originated from a male donor with ankylosing spondylitis.

The chain uses TRBV4-1 and TRBJ1-4; 10 positions agree with TRBD1. The V segment lost 4 bases and the J segment 8 bases; nucleotides outside the gene matches: 7. There are 15 residues in the CDR3. Germline CDR1 and CDR2: MGHRA and YSYEKL. The CDR3 region is CASSLRDRGQEKLFF. DNA of the CDR3: TGCGCCAGCAGCCTTCGGGACAGGGGACAAGAAAAACTGTTTTTT.

This clonotype was seen ten or more times. V usage is TRBV5-6 and J usage is TRBJ2-1, with D maybe TRBD2 (5 bases). The germline gives CDR1 SGHDT, CDR2 YYEEEE. Trimming cost V 1 base and J 8 bases, with 10 bases left between them. The CDR3 runs 13 residues. As DNA, the CDR3 is TGTGCCAGCAGCTTGCGAGGGTATCATGAGCAGTTCTTC. Translated, it gives CASSLRGYHEQFF.

This clonotype has just a few counts. The CDR3 spells CASSLNEAFYGYTF. The CDR3 coding sequence is TGTGCCAGCAGCTTAAATGAGGCATTCTATGGCTACACCTTC. This sequence joins TRBV7-9 and TRBJ1-2; D unclear. The germline V gene has CDR1 SEHNR and CDR2 FQNEAQ (reference sequence). CDR3 length: 14 amino acids. V was pared by 2 bases and J by 4 bases, with 11 bases between.

In this sample, this clonotype turned up a few times. J is TRBJ1-1 and V is TRBV12-5; D call uncertain. CDR1 and CDR2 from the germline V gene are LGHNT and FRNRAP. There are 14 residues in the CDR3. Deletions cut 6 bases from V and 1 base from J, with 12 bases between. Written as DNA, the CDR3 is TGTGCTAGTGGGGACGGAACTAAGAACACTGAAGCTTTCTTT. Translating gives CASGDGTKNTEAFF.

The chain joins TRBV3-1 to TRBJ1-2, with TRBD1 matching over 7 bases. Unmatched junction bases numbered 21, after V lost 0 bases and J lost 8 bases. This CDR3 is built from 19 residues. CDR1 and CDR2 from the germline V gene are LGHDT and YNNKEL (reference sequence). The DNA for the CDR3 is TGTGCCAGCAGCCAAGATCCCCGCTTAAGGGACAGTATCCAGGCCGGCTACACCTTC. Translating it yields CASSQDPRLRDSIQAGYTF.

The genes are TRBV10-2 and TRBJ1-1; D is ambiguous. V was clipped by 6 bases and J by 5 bases, with 22 bases between them. In germline, CDR1 is WSHSY, CDR2 SAAADI. The CDR3 covers 16 residues. CDR3 sequence reads: CASRAKGERSGTEAFF. As DNA, the CDR3 is TGCGCCAGCAGAGCAAAGGGTGAGAGATCGGGAACTGAAGCTTTCTTT.

This clonotype has more than one count but fewer than ten. DNA for the CDR3: TGTGCCAGTCAGCCGGGACAGTTATACGAGCAGTACTTC. The encoded protein is CASQPGQLYEQYF. The rearrangement joins TRBV6-6 to TRBJ2-7; 7 nucleotides align to TRBD1. This CDR3 has 13 residues. Germline loops: CDR1 MNHNY, CDR2 SVGAGI (reference sequence). V trimming: 9 bases; J trimming: 4 bases; junction bases outside the gene matches: 9.

V usage is TRBV7-2 and J usage is TRBJ1-3; the D gene is possibly TRBD1 (5 bases). Germline CDR1 is SGHTA and CDR2 is FQGNSA. The length of the CDR3 is 14 residues. V was shortened by 5 bases and J by 1 base, with 9 bases between the two germline ends. The CDR3 loop is CASSPRVSGNTIYF. The CDR3 region has the DNA TGTGCCAGCAGCCCCAGGGTTTCTGGAAACACCATATATTTT.

V is TRBV9 and J is TRBJ1-1, with D unresolved. V was pared by 0 bases and J by 1 base, with 7 bases between. Per germline, CDR1 SGDLS and CDR2 YYNGEE. This CDR3 region has 14 residues. CDR3 sequence reads: CASSVGSGNTEAFF. The DNA for the CDR3 is TGTGCCAGCAGCGTAGGTAGTGGGAACACTGAAGCTTTCTTT.

This clonotype was recorded once. This chain connects TRBV7-9 to TRBJ1-1; D is perhaps TRBD1 (6 bases). Germline CDR1 is SEHNR and CDR2 is FQNEAQ (reference sequence). The germline V and J ends were trimmed by 4 bases and 3 bases, with 12 bases remaining between them. The CDR3 extends over 14 amino acids. The CDR3 coding sequence is TGTGCCAGCAGCTCTCAACAGGGCTACACTGAAGCTTTCTTT. Translated, it gives CASSSQQGYTEAFF. The variable domain in full, with the rest retrieved from reference TRBV7-9 and TRBJ1-1, is DTGVSQNPRHKITKRGQNVTFRCDPISEHNRLYWYRQTLGQGPEFLTYFQNEAQLEKSRLLSDRFSAERPKGSFSTLEIQRTEQGDSAMYLCASSSQQGYTEAFFGQGTRLTVV.

This clonotype appeared many times. The chain links TRBV7-2 to TRBJ2-2; no clear D gene. This CDR3 has 13 residues. Trimming stripped 1 base from V and 5 bases from J, with 5 bases between. Germline CDR1 and CDR2: SGHTA and FQGNSA. CDR3 DNA: TGTGCCAGCAGCTTAGAGAGGACCGGGGAGCTGTTTTTT. This codes for CASSLERTGELFF.

V is TRBV27 and J is TRBJ1-2, with D tentatively TRBD1 (5 bases). Germline-derived CDR1 and CDR2 are MNHEY and SMNVEV (reference sequence). Trimming shortened V by 8 bases and J by 2 bases, and 9 bases separated the two germline ends. The CDR3 extends over 12 amino acids. The chain's CDR3 is CASATGNYGYTF. The CDR3 region has the DNA TGTGCCAGCGCAACAGGAAACTATGGCTACACCTTC.

The chain joins TRBV10-3 to TRBJ2-1, with TRBD2 as a possible D gene (6 bases). Germline V gene data show CDR1 as ENHRY and CDR2 as SYGVKD. V shed 0 bases and J shed 0 bases, with 9 bases lying between them. The CDR3 contains 16 residues. The CDR3 nucleotides read TGTGCCATCAGTGAGTCGCGCGGGACCTCCTACAATGAGCAGTTCTTC. Translating it yields CAISESRGTSYNEQFF.

This chain joins TRBV20-1 and TRBJ2-5, with a weak D call TRBD2 (6 bases). The CDR3 sequence is 14 residues long. Germline CDR1 reads DFQATT; CDR2 reads SNEGSKA (reference sequence). Trimming removed 0 bases from V and 5 bases from J, with 13 bases in between. The chain's CDR3 is CSARDPPGVETQYF. Here the CDR3 DNA reads TGCAGTGCTAGAGATCCGCCGGGAGTTGAGACCCAGTACTTC.

This clonotype has only one observation. This chain connects TRBV15 to TRBJ1-6; 8 positions agree with TRBD1. The CDR3 is 16 amino acids. The V and J ends lost 2 bases and 10 bases, in that order; junction bases with no gene match: 10. CDR1 LNHNV and CDR2 YYDKDF come from the germline V gene (reference sequence). Here the CDR3 reads CATSRTLDRGGSPLHF. As DNA, the CDR3 is TGTGCCACCAGCAGAACTCTCGACAGGGGCGGGTCACCCCTCCACTTT.

This sequence joins TRBV7-2 and TRBJ2-2, with TRBD2 matching 7 bases. This CDR3 spans 15 amino acids. V lost 6 bases, J lost 0 bases, and 4 bases stayed unmatched. Germline values: CDR1 SGHTA, CDR2 FQGNSA. CDR3 sequence: CASRERGSNTGELFF. The CDR3 coding sequence is TGTGCCAGCAGAGAGCGGGGTTCGAACACCGGGGAGCTGTTTTTT.

This sequence joins TRBV7-6 and TRBJ2-1; TRBD1 matches 7 bases. The J segment lost 9 bases and the V segment lost 5 bases, leaving 4 bases of the junction unmatched. This CDR3 region has 12 residues. Per germline, CDR1 SGHVS and CDR2 FNYEAQ. The CDR3 sequence is CASSADRTEQFF. CDR3 nucleotides: TGTGCCAGCAGCGCGGACAGGACTGAGCAGTTCTTC. Full variable domain (rest looked up from reference TRBV7-6 and TRBJ2-1): GAGVSQSPRYKVTKRGQDVALRCDPISGHVSLYWYRQALGQGPEFLTYFNYEAQQDKSGLPNDRFSAERPEGSISTLTIQRTEQRDSAMYRCASSADRTEQFFGPGTRLTVL.

This clonotype was seen repeatedly, ten times or more. The V gene is TRBV20-1, the J gene TRBJ2-7; D not resolved. The germline V gene encodes CDR1 DFQATT and CDR2 SNEGSKA (reference sequence). The CDR3 sequence is 13 residues long. Deletions cut 1 base from V and 7 bases from J, with 14 bases between. DNA of the CDR3: TGCAGTGCTAGAGGCTTGGCTCGGGCGGAGCAGTACGTC. Its protein is CSARGLARAEQYV.

The rearrangement uses TRBV27 and TRBJ2-5; D possibly matches TRBD1 or TRBD2 (5 bases each). The V end was cut by 4 bases, the J end by 1 base, with 10 bases between. Germline V gene lookup returns CDR1 MNHEY and CDR2 SMNVEV (reference sequence). The CDR3 totals 14 residues. The chain's CDR3 is CASSSWDRQETQYF. The CDR3 DNA reads as TGTGCCAGCAGTTCTTGGGACCGCCAAGAGACCCAGTACTTC.

V gene TRBV4-2 combines with J gene TRBJ1-5; TRBD1 matches at 11 bases. J gave up 7 bases and V 1 base, and 3 bases lay outside the gene matches. The CDR3 consists of 15 residues. The V gene's germline CDR1 is LGHNA and CDR2 YNFKEQ. The DNA for the CDR3 is TGTGCCAGCAGCCAAGCCCGGGACAGGGGGCAGCCCCAGCATTTT. Its protein product is CASSQARDRGQPQHF.

This clonotype has a handful of counts. V is TRBV28 and J is TRBJ1-2; D is unresolved. CDR1 is MDHEN and CDR2 is SYDVKM in the germline V gene. The length of the CDR3 is 14 residues. V was shortened by 5 bases and J by 2 bases, with 12 bases between the two germline ends. In nucleotides, the CDR3 is TGTGCCAGCAGTGCATTAACAGAAAACTATGGCTACACCTTC. Translated: CASSALTENYGYTF.

The J gene is TRBJ2-1, the V gene TRBV20-1, with 13 nucleotides matching TRBD2. Germline V gives CDR1 DFQATT, CDR2 SNEGSKA (reference sequence). With 1 base clipped from V and 4 bases from J, the junction kept 4 bases outside the gene matches. This CDR3 is 16 amino acids long. CDR3 amino acids: CSARVQGLAGYNEQFF. The CDR3 DNA is TGCAGTGCTAGAGTCCAGGGACTAGCGGGGTACAATGAGCAGTTCTTC.

This clonotype came up a few times. V is TRBV11-2 and J is TRBJ1-6; D unclear. Deletions cut 1 base from V and 6 bases from J, with 19 bases between. The CDR3 runs to 18 residues. Per germline, CDR1 SGHAT and CDR2 FQNNGV. CDR3 residues: CASSLVADYRGSNSPLHF. CDR3 coding DNA: TGTGCCAGCAGCTTAGTTGCAGACTATCGCGGTTCTAATTCACCCCTCCACTTT.

The genes are TRBV5-6 and TRBJ2-2, with a possible D match to TRBD2 (6 bases). With 4 bases removed from V and 6 bases from J, the gap between germline ends came to 19 bases. The germline CDR1 and CDR2 sequences are SGHDT and YYEEEE. The CDR3 length is 16 residues. The DNA for the CDR3 is TGTGCCAGCAGCGGACTGGCCTCGAGGGAGGCCGGGGAGCTGTTTTTT. As protein: CASSGLASREAGELFF. Looking up the rest from reference TRBV5-6 and TRBJ2-2 gives the full variable domain: DAGVTQSPTHLIKTRGQQVTLRCSPKSGHDTVSWYQQALGQGPQFIFQYYEEEERQRGNFPDRFSGHQFPNYSSELNVNALLLGDSALYLCASSGLASREAGELFFGEGSRLTVL.

This clonotype came up a few times. The chain recombines TRBV20-1 with TRBJ2-3; 12 nucleotides agree with TRBD2. After removal of 3 bases from V and 6 bases from J, the junction contained 7 bases not matched to a gene. The CDR3 has 15 residues. Per germline, CDR1 DFQATT and CDR2 SNEGSKA (reference sequence). The CDR3 DNA reads TGCAGTGCTAGTGGTGCTAGCGGGAGGGCCGATACGCAGTATTTT. This gives the protein CSASGASGRADTQYF.

The rearrangement uses TRBV24-1 and TRBJ2-1; TRBD1 matches at 10 bases. The ends lost 3 bases at V and 4 bases at J; junction bases unmatched: 11. The CDR3 loop spans 18 amino acids. CDR1 and CDR2 (germline): KGHDR, SFDVKD. Here the CDR3 reads CATSDLGTGQGLYNEQFF. In nucleotides, the CDR3 is TGTGCCACCAGTGATCTGGGGACGGGACAGGGGTTATACAATGAGCAGTTCTTC.

V gene TRBV5-1 combines with J gene TRBJ2-2, with D possibly being TRBD1 (5 bases). The V gene's germline CDR1 is SGHRS and CDR2 YFSETQ. V shed 4 bases and J shed 5 bases, with 15 bases lying between them. The CDR3 runs 15 residues. The CDR3 DNA reads TGCGCCAGCAGCGATACAGGTGTCGGGACCGGGGAGCTGTTTTTT. Its protein is CASSDTGVGTGELFF.

In the case of this clonotype: A much larger clone is a single base away; this may be a read error. The chain carries TRBV5-1 and TRBJ1-5, with 7 bases fitting TRBD1. Germline CDR1 reads SGHRS; CDR2 reads YFSETQ. V gave up 0 bases and J gave up 4 bases; unmatched junction bases: 1. This CDR3 region has 14 residues. The CDR3 sequence is CASSLGDRNQPQHF. Here the CDR3 DNA reads TGCGCCAGCAGCTTGGGGGACAGAAATCAGCCCCAGCATTTT.